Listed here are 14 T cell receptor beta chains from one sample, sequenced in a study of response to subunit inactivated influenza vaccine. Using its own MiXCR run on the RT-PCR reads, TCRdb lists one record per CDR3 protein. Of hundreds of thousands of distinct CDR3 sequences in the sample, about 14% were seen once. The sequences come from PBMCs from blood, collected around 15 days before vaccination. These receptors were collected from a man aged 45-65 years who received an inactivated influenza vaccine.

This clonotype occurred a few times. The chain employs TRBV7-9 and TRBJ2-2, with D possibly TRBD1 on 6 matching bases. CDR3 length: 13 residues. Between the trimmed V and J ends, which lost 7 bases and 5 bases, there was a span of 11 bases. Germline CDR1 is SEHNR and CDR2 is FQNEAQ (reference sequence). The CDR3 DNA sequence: TGTGCCAGCATACCAGGGGTGACCGGGGAGCTGTTTTTT. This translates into CASIPGVTGELFF.

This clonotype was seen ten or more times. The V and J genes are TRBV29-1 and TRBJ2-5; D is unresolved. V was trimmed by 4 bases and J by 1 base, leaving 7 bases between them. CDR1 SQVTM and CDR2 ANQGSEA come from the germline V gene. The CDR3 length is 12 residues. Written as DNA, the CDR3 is TGCAGCGTTGTAGGTCTCCAAGAGACCCAGTACTTC. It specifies CSVVGLQETQYF.

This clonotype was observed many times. The CDR3: CASRDSGHPLDEQFF. CDR3 coding DNA: TGTGCCAGCAGAGATTCGGGACATCCCCTCGATGAGCAGTTCTTC. The J gene is TRBJ2-1, the V gene TRBV27, with D possibly TRBD1 on 6 matching bases. This CDR3 has 15 amino acids. The V gene's germline CDR1 is MNHEY and CDR2 SMNVEV (reference sequence). With 6 bases removed from V and 8 bases from J, the gap between germline ends came to 20 bases.

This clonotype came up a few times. CDR3 nucleotides: TGCAGTGCTAGGGACCGTACCGGGACAGGGATTTGGGAGACCCAGTACTTC. Residues: CSARDRTGTGIWETQYF. The rearrangement links TRBV20-1 to TRBJ2-5, with 9 bases identical to TRBD1. The ends lost 3 bases at V and 5 bases at J; junction bases unmatched: 16. Germline-derived CDR1 and CDR2 are DFQATT and SNEGSKA (reference sequence). This CDR3 is built from 17 residues.

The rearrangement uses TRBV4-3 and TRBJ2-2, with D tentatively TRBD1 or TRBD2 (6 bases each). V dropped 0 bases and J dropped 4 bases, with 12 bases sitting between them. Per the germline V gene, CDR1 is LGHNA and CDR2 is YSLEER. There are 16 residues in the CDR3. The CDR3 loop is CASSQDGGLGTGELFF. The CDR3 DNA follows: TGCGCCAGCAGCCAAGATGGGGGGCTGGGCACCGGGGAGCTGTTTTTT.

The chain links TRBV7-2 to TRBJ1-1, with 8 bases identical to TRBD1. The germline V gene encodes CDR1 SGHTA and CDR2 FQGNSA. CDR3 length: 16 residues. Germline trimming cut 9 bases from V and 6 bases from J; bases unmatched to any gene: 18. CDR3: CARKSIGAGGASEAFF. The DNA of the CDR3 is TGTGCCAGAAAAAGTATTGGGGCAGGGGGCGCTTCTGAAGCTTTCTTT.

In nucleotides, the CDR3 is TGTGCCAGCAGTGTAAACAGTAAAGAGACCCAGTACTTC. Residues: CASSVNSKETQYF. The chain recombines TRBV2 with TRBJ2-5; no clear D gene. V was trimmed by 4 bases and J by 3 bases, leaving 9 bases between them. The CDR3 is 13 residues long. CDR1 and CDR2 from the germline V gene are SNHLY and FYNNEI.

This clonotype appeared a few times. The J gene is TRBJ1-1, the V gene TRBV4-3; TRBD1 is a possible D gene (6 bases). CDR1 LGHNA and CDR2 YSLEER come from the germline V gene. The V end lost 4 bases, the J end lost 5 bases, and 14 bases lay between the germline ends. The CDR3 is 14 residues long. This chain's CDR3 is CASSLTLGATEAFF. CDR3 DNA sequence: TGCGCCAGCAGCCTCACCTTGGGGGCAACTGAAGCTTTCTTT.

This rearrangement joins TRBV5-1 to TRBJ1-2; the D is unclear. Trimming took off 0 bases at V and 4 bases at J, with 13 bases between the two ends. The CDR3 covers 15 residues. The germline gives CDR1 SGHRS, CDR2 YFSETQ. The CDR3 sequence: CASSLDGRRTYGYTF. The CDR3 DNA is TGCGCCAGCAGCTTGGATGGCCGCAGGACCTATGGCTACACCTTC.

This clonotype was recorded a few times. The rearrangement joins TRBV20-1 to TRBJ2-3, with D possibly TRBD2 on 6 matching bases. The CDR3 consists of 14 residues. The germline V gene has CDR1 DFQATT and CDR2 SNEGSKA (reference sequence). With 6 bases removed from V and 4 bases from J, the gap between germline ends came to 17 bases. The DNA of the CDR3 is TGCAGTGCCATCCGACCTAGCGAAGCAGATACGCAGTATTTT. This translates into CSAIRPSEADTQYF.

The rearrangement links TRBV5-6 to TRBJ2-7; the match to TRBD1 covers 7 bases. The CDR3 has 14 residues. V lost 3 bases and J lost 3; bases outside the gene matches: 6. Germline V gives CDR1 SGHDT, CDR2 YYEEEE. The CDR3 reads CASSYEGGIYEQYF. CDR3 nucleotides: TGTGCCAGCAGCTATGAAGGGGGCATCTACGAGCAGTACTTC. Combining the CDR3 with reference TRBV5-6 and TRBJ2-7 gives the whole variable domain DAGVTQSPTHLIKTRGQQVTLRCSPKSGHDTVSWYQQALGQGPQFIFQYYEEEERQRGNFPDRFSGHQFPNYSSELNVNALLLGDSALYLCASSYEGGIYEQYFGPGTRLTVT.

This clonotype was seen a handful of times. Written as DNA, the CDR3 is TGTGCCAGCAGCTCCTACGGCCCTTACGAGCAGTACTTC. Encoded protein: CASSSYGPYEQYF. V usage is TRBV7-2 and J usage is TRBJ2-7; unclear D gene. The CDR3 totals 13 residues. Germline lookup yields CDR1 SGHTA and CDR2 FQGNSA. V gave up 4 bases and J gave up 4 bases, with 11 bases separating them.

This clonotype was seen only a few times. CDR3 region: CATSSPAVRGSSYNEQFF. The CDR3 DNA follows: TGTGCCACCAGCAGCCCTGCGGTGCGGGGGAGCTCCTACAATGAGCAGTTCTTC. This rearrangement joins TRBV15 to TRBJ2-1; 7 bases fit TRBD2. The V and J ends lost 3 bases and 0 bases, in that order; junction bases with no gene match: 11. The CDR3 runs 18 residues. Per the germline V gene, CDR1 is LNHNV and CDR2 is YYDKDF (reference sequence).

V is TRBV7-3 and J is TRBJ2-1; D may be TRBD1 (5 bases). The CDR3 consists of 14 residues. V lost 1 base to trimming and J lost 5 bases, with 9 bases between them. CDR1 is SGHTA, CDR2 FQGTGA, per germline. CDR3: CASSLNPTDNEQFF. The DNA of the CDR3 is TGTGCCAGCAGCTTAAATCCGACAGACAATGAGCAGTTCTTC.